The 18 T cell receptor beta chains below were found in one sample sequenced in a study of identical twins (dated by TCRdb to about 2016). The library was prepared using 5' RACE. The sample was run on an Illumina HiSeq 2000. In-frame beta chains were kept once TCRdb had trimmed the public reads at Q25 with fastp and called clones with MiXCR. Every entry covers one CDR3 protein and lists the most common genes and DNA from its rows. The sample data list hundreds of thousands of distinct CDR3 sequences, and roughly 20% of these were observed just once. The ten largest clones take up less than 15% of the sample. The sample was also linked to a second study, of T cells expressing NK-cell markers.

Source material: PBMCs. Source of these receptors: a woman in her late teens or twenties in good health.

The rearrangement links TRBV7-2 to TRBJ2-4; D may be TRBD1 (6 bases). The CDR3 runs to 17 residues. Germline loops: CDR1 SGHTA, CDR2 FQGNSA. V was shortened by 5 bases and J by 4 bases, with 21 bases between the two germline ends. CDR3 region: CASSLPLGQTTKNIQYF. The CDR3 nucleotides read TGTGCCAGCAGCCTACCCCTCGGACAGACGACAAAAAACATTCAGTACTTC.

The chain links TRBV12-5 to TRBJ2-5; tentatively, D is TRBD1 or TRBD2 (6 bases each). V shed 6 bases and J shed 5 bases, with 13 bases lying between them. Germline assignment: CDR1 LGHNT and CDR2 FRNRAP. There are 13 residues in the CDR3. The CDR3 protein is CASGYREVETQYF. The CDR3 DNA is TGTGCTAGTGGCTACAGGGAGGTGGAGACCCAGTACTTC.

This clonotype turned up a few times. J is TRBJ2-1 and V is TRBV5-1; 7 bases match TRBD2. J was trimmed by 6 bases and V by 3 bases; bases with no gene match: 15. The CDR3 is made up of 17 amino acids. Germline V gene sequence: CDR1 SGHRS, CDR2 YFSETQ. DNA for the CDR3: TGCGCCAGCAGCTCGGGGGTGGGGACTACCCGTCGCAATGAGCAGTTCTTC. This codes for CASSSGVGTTRRNEQFF.

This clonotype has more than one count but fewer than ten. V gene TRBV10-3 combines with J gene TRBJ2-1; 9 nucleotides agree with TRBD2. Germline CDR1 is ENHRY and CDR2 is SYGVKD. Losses at the gene ends were 11 bases for V and 5 bases for J; bases not matched to a gene: 4. The CDR3 is 12 residues long. The CDR3 DNA is TGTGCCGTGGGACTAGCCAACAATGAGCAGTTCTTC. It encodes CAVGLANNEQFF.

CDR3 bases: TGTGCCAGCTCGCACGGACAACCCACGGAGCAGTACTTC. This gives the protein CASSHGQPTEQYF. The chain links TRBV18 to TRBJ2-7; D might be TRBD1 (5 bases). Trimming removed 6 bases from V and 7 bases from J, with 16 bases in between. The CDR3 runs 13 residues. CDR1 is KGHSH and CDR2 is LQKENI in the germline V gene.

This clonotype was seen a handful of times. The chain recombines TRBV5-1 with TRBJ1-6; possibly TRBD1 for D (6 bases). There are 15 residues in the CDR3. V shed 6 bases and J shed 10 bases, with 20 bases lying between them. The germline gives CDR1 SGHRS, CDR2 YFSETQ. This chain's CDR3 is CASTQGSHARSPLHF. As DNA, the CDR3 is TGCGCCAGCACACAGGGCAGCCACGCGCGCTCACCCCTCCACTTT.

A few counts support this clonotype. This chain connects TRBV6-2 or TRBV6-3 to TRBJ2-7; 11 bases are a match to TRBD1. Per germline, CDR1 MNHEY and CDR2 SVGEGT. The CDR3 totals 14 residues. After removal of 6 bases from V and 6 bases from J, the junction contained 7 bases not matched to a gene. DNA of the CDR3: TGTGCCAGCAGACGGACAGGGGGCACGGGCGAGCAGTACTTC. Encoded protein: CASRRTGGTGEQYF.

The genes are TRBV20-1 and TRBJ2-1; 7 nucleotides agree with TRBD2. Germline loops: CDR1 DFQATT, CDR2 SNEGSKA (reference sequence). The CDR3 is 12 amino acids. The V and J ends lost 4 bases and 7 bases, in that order; junction bases with no gene match: 4. CDR3 sequence: CSAKTAGNEQFF. CDR3 DNA: TGCAGTGCTAAGACAGCGGGAAATGAGCAGTTCTTC.

The V and J genes are TRBV6-2 or TRBV6-3 and TRBJ2-7; 9 nucleotides agree with TRBD2. The CDR3 runs 15 residues. Losses at the gene ends were 5 bases for V and 4 bases for J; bases not matched to a gene: 9. In germline, CDR1 is MNHEY, CDR2 SVGEGT. This CDR3 reads CASSDYGTSTYEQYF. CDR3 nucleotides: TGTGCCAGCAGTGACTACGGGACTAGCACGTACGAGCAGTACTTC.

The chain is built from TRBV4-3 and TRBJ2-3; D gene ambiguous. The CDR3 runs 14 residues. V dropped 1 base and J dropped 3 bases, with 8 bases sitting between them. Per germline, CDR1 LGHNA and CDR2 YSLEER. For the CDR3, the DNA is TGCGCCAGCAGCCAAGGGAGTTTGACAGATACGCAGTATTTT. Protein product: CASSQGSLTDTQYF.

This clonotype was seen a handful of times. Sequence at one end of the junction differs from germline and may be a read error. This rearrangement joins TRBV7-2 to TRBJ2-1; TRBD2 matches at 8 bases. CDR1 SGHTA and CDR2 FQGNSA come from the germline V gene. The CDR3 is made up of 10 amino acids. The CDR3 protein is CASSLMGLVF. The CDR3 DNA follows: TGTGCCAGCAGCTTAATGGGACTAGTATTC.

This clonotype was counted only a few times. The chain is built from TRBV29-1 and TRBJ1-6, with 7 bases aligning to TRBD1. Per the germline V gene, CDR1 is SQVTM and CDR2 is ANQGSEA. The CDR3 is 13 amino acids. V was pared by 7 bases and J by 4 bases, with 4 bases of the junction left unmatched. Here the CDR3 reads CSAGQSYNSPLHF. CDR3 DNA sequence: TGCAGCGCGGGACAGTCATATAATTCACCCCTCCACTTT.

This clonotype has more than one count but fewer than ten. The V gene is TRBV20-1, the J gene TRBJ2-7; 9 nucleotides match TRBD1. Germline V gives CDR1 DFQATT, CDR2 SNEGSKA (reference sequence). The CDR3 is 14 residues long. With 2 bases clipped from V and 1 base from J, the junction kept 3 bases outside the gene matches. This CDR3 is CSARTTGGSYEQYF. The CDR3 nucleotides read TGCAGTGCTAGAACGACAGGGGGTTCCTACGAGCAGTACTTC.

This clonotype was observed a handful of times. This chain links TRBV15 with TRBJ1-6; D may be TRBD1 (5 bases). Trimming shortened V by 0 bases and J by 8 bases, and 11 bases separated the two germline ends. CDR1 LNHNV and CDR2 YYDKDF come from the germline V gene (reference sequence). The CDR3 is 15 amino acids. The CDR3 loop reads CATSRDRREDSPLHF. CDR3 bases: TGTGCCACCAGCAGAGATCGCAGGGAGGATTCACCCCTCCACTTT.

This clonotype came up a few times. The chain links TRBV20-1 to TRBJ2-7; D gene uncertain. The CDR3 runs to 13 residues. V was cut by 2 bases and J by 2 bases, with 10 bases left in between. CDR1 is DFQATT, CDR2 SNEGSKA, per germline (reference sequence). In DNA form, the CDR3 reads TGCAGTGCTAGAATTAACTGGGCCTACGAGCAGTACTTC. Translation: CSARINWAYEQYF.

In this sample, this clonotype turned up a few times. The V and J genes are TRBV29-1 and TRBJ2-1, with 12 positions matching TRBD2. This CDR3 spans 13 amino acids. Germline values: CDR1 SQVTM, CDR2 ANQGSEA. Trimming removed 4 bases from V and 8 bases from J; junction bases left unmatched: 3. In DNA, the CDR3 is TGCAGCGTTGGGCTAGCGGGGGGGCATGAGCAGTTCTTC. Its translation is CSVGLAGGHEQFF.

This clonotype was counted between two and nine times. The chain has TRBV10-2 and TRBJ2-7; D might be TRBD1 or TRBD2, each matching 7 bases. V was cut by 8 bases and J by 7 bases, with 18 bases left in between. The CDR3 is 13 residues long. Germline lookup yields CDR1 WSHSY and CDR2 SAAADI. CDR3 sequence reads: CASQGTAGNEQYF. The CDR3 region has the DNA TGCGCCAGCCAAGGGACAGCGGGAAATGAGCAGTACTTC.

This clonotype occurred a few times. The chain employs TRBV29-1 and TRBJ2-1, with a tentative D call TRBD2 (5 bases). The V gene's germline CDR1 is SQVTM and CDR2 ANQGSEA. The germline V and J ends were trimmed by 5 bases and 6 bases, with 11 bases remaining between them. CDR3 length: 12 residues. The CDR3 DNA follows: TGCAGCGTTCGTCCGGGGTCCAATGAGCAGTTCTTC. Encoded protein: CSVRPGSNEQFF.